The 21 T cell receptor beta chains given below trace back to one sample, sequenced in a study of control samples from healthy donors and cancer patients. Sequencing used immunoSEQ multiplex PCR; TCRdb keeps in-frame clones, though not all of them. Of 100,000 to 150,000 clones in the sample, 85% to 95% are singletons; the top ten hold around 0.6%. The sample was PBMCs. These receptor sequences come from a man older than 75 with head and neck cancer.

The V call is TRBV24-1, the J call TRBJ2-2, with TRBD1 identical over 9 bases. Germline V CDR1 and CDR2: KGHDR, SFDVKD. The CDR3 totals 15 residues. J was trimmed by 4 bases and V by 6 bases; bases with no gene match: 5. The CDR3 sequence: CATSPRTGATGELFF. CDR3 DNA sequence: TGTGCCACCAGTCCCCGGACAGGGGCCACCGGGGAGCTGTTTTTT.

V gene TRBV2 combines with J gene TRBJ2-5; D is possibly TRBD1 (5 bases). The ends were cut back, 8 bases at V and 3 bases at J, with 13 bases in the middle. The germline V gene has CDR1 SNHLY and CDR2 FYNNEI. This CDR3 is 13 amino acids long. The DNA for the CDR3 is TGTGCCAGCGGTGTACAGGCGGAAGAGACCCAGTACTTC. Translating gives CASGVQAEETQYF.

The chain has TRBV15 and TRBJ1-1; D gene ambiguous. The V end was cut by 3 bases, the J end by 8 bases, with 16 bases between. Germline V gene lookup returns CDR1 LNHNV and CDR2 YYDKDF (reference sequence). The CDR3 length is 14 residues. The CDR3: CATSRGGLGGEAFF. Here the CDR3 DNA reads TGTGCCACCAGCAGGGGAGGACTGGGAGGGGAAGCTTTCTTT.

The J gene is TRBJ1-1, the V gene TRBV19, with TRBD1 as a possible D gene (6 bases). The germline gives CDR1 LNHDA, CDR2 SQIVND (reference sequence). Between the trimmed V and J ends, which lost 0 bases and 3 bases, there was a span of 17 bases. The CDR3 loop spans 17 amino acids. The CDR3 DNA reads as TGTGCCAGTAGTATAGACAAGGGGGGCTTCTACGACACTGAAGCTTTCTTT. Its protein product is CASSIDKGGFYDTEAFF.

V is TRBV2 and J is TRBJ2-3, with D perhaps being TRBD1 or TRBD2 (5 bases each). The CDR3 is made up of 15 amino acids. Germline-derived CDR1 and CDR2 are SNHLY and FYNNEI. V was shortened by 6 bases and J by 2 bases, with 15 bases between the two germline ends. CDR3 in amino acids: CASSRGTLPTDTQYF. The CDR3, as DNA: TGTGCCAGCAGCCGGGGCACGCTCCCCACAGATACGCAGTATTTT.

V usage is TRBV13 and J usage is TRBJ1-1; weak D call: TRBD1 (5 bases). Trimming removed 5 bases at V and 0 bases at J, with 16 bases between. The CDR3 sequence is 16 residues long. Germline V CDR1 and CDR2: PRHDT, FYEKMQ (reference sequence). The CDR3 nucleotides are TGTGCCAGCAGCCCAGAAGGGCGAGGGGTGAACACTGAAGCTTTCTTT. As protein: CASSPEGRGVNTEAFF.

This clone was observed once. The CDR3 nucleotides read TGCGCCAGCAGTGAGACTCCGGGACAGGGGAAGACAAATGAAAAACTGTTTTTT. Its translation is CASSETPGQGKTNEKLFF. This chain connects TRBV10-2 to TRBJ1-4, with 10 bases matching TRBD1. CDR3 length: 18 residues. The J segment lost 5 bases and the V segment lost 2 bases, leaving 11 bases of the junction unmatched. The germline CDR1 and CDR2 sequences are WSHSY and SAAADI.

The rearrangement joins TRBV5-6 to TRBJ1-5; weak D call: TRBD1 (5 bases). V was trimmed by 0 bases and J by 7 bases, leaving 14 bases between them. The CDR3 spans 15 residues. Germline V lookup: CDR1 SGHDT, CDR2 YYEEEE. CDR3 sequence: CASSLDGGVGQPQHF. The CDR3 region has the DNA TGTGCCAGCAGCTTGGATGGGGGGGTTGGGCAGCCCCAGCATTTT.

The chain combines TRBV5-1 with TRBJ1-2; TRBD1 aligns across 9 bases. The germline V gene encodes CDR1 SGHRS and CDR2 YFSETQ. The length of the CDR3 is 13 residues. V lost 0 bases to trimming and J lost 13 bases; unmatched junction nucleotides: 7. The CDR3 coding sequence is TGCGCCAGCAGCTTGGGGACAGGGGTTGTAAGCACCTTC. Residues: CASSLGTGVVSTF.

The chain employs TRBV11-3 and TRBJ1-5, with 8 nucleotides matching TRBD1. The CDR3 length is 18 residues. Germline CDR1 SGHNT, CDR2 YENEEA. After removal of 2 bases from V and 5 bases from J, the junction contained 14 bases not matched to a gene. CDR3 region: CASSLSSLTGEMDQPQHF. The CDR3 region has the DNA TGTGCCAGCAGCTTATCAAGCTTGACAGGGGAGATGGATCAGCCCCAGCATTTT.

The rearrangement uses TRBV7-9 and TRBJ1-5; D remains ambiguous. Deletions cut 5 bases from V and 9 bases from J, with 11 bases between. This CDR3 region has 12 residues. Germline CDR1 reads SEHNR; CDR2 reads FQNEAQ (reference sequence). The CDR3 region is CASSDSSRPQHF. The CDR3 DNA follows: TGTGCCAGCAGCGACTCCTCGCGGCCCCAGCATTTT.

The count of this clone is one. The rearrangement uses TRBV7-8 and TRBJ2-3, with a possible D match to TRBD2 (5 bases). This CDR3 has 13 residues. Trimming left V 5 bases short and J 7 bases short, with 13 bases between. Germline V gives CDR1 SGHVS, CDR2 FQNEAQ. This CDR3 reads CASSPLGVNTQYF. The CDR3 nucleotides are TGTGCCAGCAGCCCCCTGGGAGTAAATACGCAGTATTTT.

The genes are TRBV7-7 and TRBJ2-7, with 11 bases lining up with TRBD1. The V segment lost 5 bases and the J segment 6 bases; nucleotides outside the gene matches: 6. This CDR3 region has 14 residues. Germline lookup yields CDR1 SSHAT and CDR2 FNYEAQ (reference sequence). CDR3 region: CASSPGQGAVEQYF. Here the CDR3 DNA reads TGTGCCAGCAGCCCTGGACAGGGGGCGGTCGAGCAGTACTTC.

This rearrangement joins TRBV4-1 to TRBJ1-2, with D possibly TRBD1 on 6 matching bases. Germline CDR1 and CDR2: MGHRA and YSYEKL. The CDR3 contains 14 residues. Between the trimmed V and J ends, which lost 1 base and 1 base, there was a span of 7 bases. CDR3 nucleotide sequence: TGCGCCAGCAGCCAAGCGGGACATAACTATGGCTACACCTTC. Translated: CASSQAGHNYGYTF.

As regards this clone: At the DNA level, this CDR3 is encoded by other sequences in the same sample as well. This chain uses TRBV5-1 with TRBJ2-6; D is uncertain. Per germline, CDR1 SGHRS and CDR2 YFSETQ. This CDR3 contains 14 residues. The V gene lost 4 bases and the J gene lost 0 bases, with 5 bases spanning the gap. The CDR3 sequence: CASSITSGANVLTF. The CDR3 DNA reads TGCGCCAGCAGCATTACCTCTGGGGCCAACGTCCTGACTTTC.

CDR3 nucleotide sequence: TGTGCCAGCAGCTTAGCGGGGACTTTCACTGGGGCCAATCAGCCCCAGCATTTT. This codes for CASSLAGTFTGANQPQHF. The V gene is TRBV7-7, the J gene TRBJ1-5; D perhaps matches TRBD1 (5 bases). This CDR3 contains 18 residues. Germline V CDR1 and CDR2: SSHAT, FNYEAQ (reference sequence). The V and J ends lost 0 bases and 3 bases respectively, with 18 bases between them.

The chain recombines TRBV5-1 with TRBJ1-1; the match to TRBD1 covers 11 bases. The V gene's germline CDR1 is SGHRS and CDR2 YFSETQ. The CDR3 is 14 residues long. With 3 bases clipped from V and 4 bases from J, the junction kept 2 bases outside the gene matches. The CDR3 bases are TGCGCCAGCAGCTGGGGACAGGGGGTCACTGAAGCTTTCTTT. Translated, it gives CASSWGQGVTEAFF.

The rearrangement joins TRBV5-6 to TRBJ1-2, with D hard to call. Trimming pared 0 bases from V and 6 bases from J, leaving 9 bases between. The CDR3 spans 13 residues. Germline CDR1 reads SGHDT; CDR2 reads YYEEEE. This chain's CDR3 is CASSLDLRHGYTF. CDR3 nucleotides: TGTGCCAGCAGCTTGGACCTTAGGCATGGCTACACCTTC.

The rearrangement joins TRBV5-1 to TRBJ2-6; D unresolved. The CDR3 runs to 16 residues. V lost 2 bases to trimming and J lost 0 bases, with 9 bases between them. The germline V gene has CDR1 SGHRS and CDR2 YFSETQ. The CDR3 nucleotides read TGCGCCAGCAGCTTTGATTTCGACTCTGGGGCCAACGTCCTGACTTTC. This gives the protein CASSFDFDSGANVLTF.

This chain connects TRBV19 to TRBJ1-5; D unclear. Trimming removed 5 bases at V and 9 bases at J, with 17 bases between. Germline V gene data show CDR1 as LNHDA and CDR2 as SQIVND (reference sequence). The CDR3 spans 14 residues. This CDR3 is CASSETDIIGPQHF. In DNA, the CDR3 is TGTGCCAGTAGTGAAACAGACATCATAGGGCCCCAGCATTTT.

The rearrangement joins TRBV5-5 to TRBJ2-3; D may be TRBD1 (5 bases). Germline CDR1 is SGHKS and CDR2 is YYEKEE (reference sequence). CDR3 length: 13 amino acids. The ends were cut back, 0 bases at V and 4 bases at J, with 6 bases in the middle. The chain's CDR3 is CASSLAGPDTQYF. The DNA of the CDR3 is TGTGCCAGCAGCTTGGCAGGGCCAGATACGCAGTATTTT.